The rows below give T cell receptor beta chains drawn from one sample of a study of tumor-infiltrating lymphocytes in primary liver carcinoma. TCRdb analysed the multiplex PCR reads with MiXCR anew, one entry per CDR3 protein. The sample lists 300,000 to 400,000 distinct CDR3 sequences, approximately 65% occurring once. Sequencing used peripheral blood. These receptors all come from a man aged 40-50 years with primary liver carcinoma and hepatitis B virus infection. Both conserved end residues are part of each CDR3. D genes are given only for firm matches. The listing skips clone size in some rows; elsewhere it reads once, few, many or a size class.

DNA: TGTGCCAATGGCGATATCAGGGTGCCCTGCAATGAGCAGTTCTTC; CDR3: CANGDIRVPCNEQFF; J: TRBJ2-1; D: .; length: 15; V: TRBV14; size: .
DNA: TGCGCCAGCAGCAGCTCTAGCGGGAGTGTTGGGGAGCAGTACTTC; CDR3: CASSSSSGSVGEQYF; J: TRBJ2-7; D: TRBD2; length: 15; V: TRBV5-1; size: .
DNA: TGTGTCAGCAGTTACTCCGACGAGCAGTACTTC; CDR3: CVSSYSDEQYF; J: TRBJ2-7; D: .; length: 11; V: TRBV6-2/TRBV6-3; size: .
DNA: TGTGCCAGCAATGCGGGATTGGCTTCCGAGCAGTACTTC; CDR3: CASNAGLASEQYF; J: TRBJ2-7; D: .; length: 13; V: TRBV6-1; size: many
DNA: TGTGCCAGCAGTTTTTCTCTTATGGTGGGCCTGCAACCCCTCCACTTT; CDR3: CASSFSLMVGLQPLHF; J: TRBJ1-6; D: .; length: 16; V: TRBV12-3/TRBV12-4; size: many
DNA: TGTGCCAGCGGGGGAGCGGGAGGGCTTTACGAGCAGTACTTC; CDR3: CASGGAGGLYEQYF; J: TRBJ2-7; D: TRBD2; length: 14; V: TRBV11-3; size: .
DNA: TGCAGCGTTGAAGATGTCGGACAAGGAGAGACCCAGTACTTC; CDR3: CSVEDVGQGETQYF; J: TRBJ2-5; D: .; length: 14; V: TRBV29-1; size: few
DNA: TGTGCCAGCAGCTTCGCCGGGGGACAGGGGTCCGAGCAGTACTTC; CDR3: CASSFAGGQGSEQYF; J: TRBJ2-7; D: TRBD1; length: 15; V: TRBV7-9; size: .
DNA: TGCGCCAGCAGCCAAGATTACTGGGGGGATCAGCCCCAGCATTTT; CDR3: CASSQDYWGDQPQHF; J: TRBJ1-5; D: .; length: 15; V: TRBV4-3; size: .
DNA: TGCACCAGCAGCCAAGATCTCGGAGACACTATACATTTT; CDR3: CTSSQDLGDTIHF; J: TRBJ1-3; D: .; length: 13; V: TRBV4-1; size: .
DNA: TGTGCCAGCAGCTTGATAGCGGGAGGGCAGTACGAGCAGTACTTC; CDR3: CASSLIAGGQYEQYF; J: TRBJ2-7; D: TRBD2; length: 15; V: TRBV5-4; size: few
DNA: TGTGCCAGGAGTACCTGGGCCTCTTATAGTAATCAGCCCCAGCATTTT; CDR3: CARSTWASYSNQPQHF; J: TRBJ1-5; D: .; length: 16; V: TRBV12-3/TRBV12-4; size: .
DNA: TGTGCCAGCAGACTAGCGGCCCCCTACAATGAGCAGTTCTTC; CDR3: CASRLAAPYNEQFF; J: TRBJ2-1; D: TRBD2; length: 14; V: TRBV12-3/TRBV12-4; size: many
DNA: TGTGCCAGCAGTGGGACTGGGGCCTCAGATACGCAGTATTTT; CDR3: CASSGTGASDTQYF; J: TRBJ2-3; D: .; length: 14; V: TRBV5-4; size: .
DNA: TGTGCCAGCAGCTTCCGCCTGGGGGCATACTATGGCTACAACTTC; CDR3: CASSFRLGAYYGYNF; J: TRBJ1-2; D: .; length: 15; V: TRBV11-2; size: .
DNA: TGTGCCACCAGTGATCGGACTAGCGGGATGCAGTTCTTC; CDR3: CATSDRTSGMQFF; J: TRBJ2-1; D: TRBD2; length: 13; V: TRBV24-1; size: .
DNA: TGTGCCAGCAACTTAGGAATAGGGTACAATGAGCAGTTCTTC; CDR3: CASNLGIGYNEQFF; J: TRBJ2-1; D: .; length: 14; V: TRBV11-2; size: .
DNA: TGTGCCAGAAGTGATGTTGAGGCCTGGCACAATGAGCAGTTCTTC; CDR3: CARSDVEAWHNEQFF; J: TRBJ2-1; D: .; length: 15; V: TRBV6-1; size: .
DNA: TGTGCCAGCACTCCCCCCGGCAGGATTACCGGGGATGAGCAGTTCTTC; CDR3: CASTPPGRITGDEQFF; J: TRBJ2-1; D: .; length: 16; V: TRBV6-2/TRBV6-3; size: .
DNA: TGTGCCAGCAGCCTCCCGGGACAGGTCTGCGAGCAGCACTTC; CDR3: CASSLPGQVCEQHF; J: TRBJ2-7; D: TRBD1; length: 14; V: TRBV11-1; size: .
DNA: TGTGCCAGCAGTATGACAGGGCGGGAGACCCAGTACTTC; CDR3: CASSMTGRETQYF; J: TRBJ2-5; D: TRBD1; length: 13; V: TRBV6-5; size: few
DNA: TGTGCCAGCAGTCCTACAGCAGACAACCTGGATACGCAGTATTTT; CDR3: CASSPTADNLDTQYF; J: TRBJ2-3; D: .; length: 15; V: TRBV6-5; size: .
DNA: TGTGCCAGCAGCTTAAGGCTAGCGGACCTCACCGGGGAGCTGTTTTTT; CDR3: CASSLRLADLTGELFF; J: TRBJ2-2; D: TRBD2; length: 16; V: TRBV11-2; size: many
DNA: TGTGCCAGCCGTGGGCTATCTACCTATGAGCAGTACTTC; CDR3: CASRGLSTYEQYF; J: TRBJ2-7; D: .; length: 13; V: TRBV11-1; size: once
DNA: TGCGCCAGCACCCCCCAGCCGGAGCTCACAGATACGCAGTATTTT; CDR3: CASTPQPELTDTQYF; J: TRBJ2-3; D: .; length: 15; V: TRBV5-1; size: .
DNA: TGTGCCAGCAGCCACCACTCCCCGGGACTCCGATACGAGCAGTACTTC; CDR3: CASSHHSPGLRYEQYF; J: TRBJ2-7; D: .; length: 16; V: TRBV6-5; size: many
DNA: TGTGCCAGCAGTGACGGGGTTCGCCGGGAGCTGTTTTTT; CDR3: CASSDGVRRELFF; J: TRBJ2-2; D: .; length: 13; V: TRBV6-1; size: many
DNA: TGTGCCAGTGGGGACGGGTATCGGTCTTATCACACTGAAGCTTTCTTT; CDR3: CASGDGYRSYHTEAFF; J: TRBJ1-1; D: .; length: 16; V: TRBV5-4; size: .
DNA: TGTGCCAGCAGTTTTGTCGGGGGCGGGGGAGGTGAGCAGTTCTTC; CDR3: CASSFVGGGGGEQFF; J: TRBJ2-1; D: .; length: 15; V: TRBV12-3/TRBV12-4; size: .
DNA: TGTGCCGGCAGTGAGCGGGACAGGAACTACGAGCAGTACTTC; CDR3: CAGSERDRNYEQYF; J: TRBJ2-7; D: .; length: 14; V: TRBV6-1; size: .
DNA: TGCGCCAGCAGCTCAGAGGGACAGGGGGTTCGCGAGCAGTACTTC; CDR3: CASSSEGQGVREQYF; J: TRBJ2-7; D: TRBD1; length: 15; V: TRBV5-1; size: few
DNA: TGTGCCAACAGTCCGGGGCGGATGGCCAAAAACATTCAGTACTTC; CDR3: CANSPGRMAKNIQYF; J: TRBJ2-4; D: .; length: 15; V: TRBV28; size: .
DNA: TGTGCCAGAAGCTTACGGGTTAGCACAGATAAGCAGTATTTT; CDR3: CARSLRVSTDKQYF; J: TRBJ2-3; D: .; length: 14; V: TRBV11-2; size: .
DNA: TGTGCCAGCAGCTCTTCACCCCGACAGGGGATAAACATTGAAGCTTTTTTT; CDR3: CASSSSPRQGINIEAFF; J: TRBJ1-1; D: TRBD1; length: 17; V: TRBV11-3; size: .
DNA: TGTGCCAGTAGCTTAATCTGGGTGGAGCAGTACTTC; CDR3: CASSLIWVEQYF; J: TRBJ2-7; D: .; length: 12; V: TRBV11-2; size: .
DNA: TGTGCCACCAGAACGGAAAGTGGAAAAGATTCACCCCTCCACTTT; CDR3: CATRTESGKDSPLHF; J: TRBJ1-6; D: .; length: 15; V: TRBV10-3; size: .
DNA: TGTGCCAGCAGTTTATTGGCCGGGAACACTGAAGCTTTCTTT; CDR3: CASSLLAGNTEAFF; J: TRBJ1-1; D: .; length: 14; V: TRBV12-3/TRBV12-4; size: many
DNA: TGTGCCAGCAGCAAAGAAGGACATGGGTATGGCTACACCTTC; CDR3: CASSKEGHGYGYTF; J: TRBJ1-2; D: .; length: 14; V: TRBV21-1; size: .
DNA: TGTGCCAGTAAAAAAGCGGGAGATCCGGTTTATGAGAAGTTCTTC; CDR3: CASKKAGDPVYEKFF; J: TRBJ2-1; D: TRBD2; length: 15; V: TRBV6-5; size: few
DNA: TGTGTCAGCAGCTCTCCCGGGACAGGGGAGTACGAGCAGTACTTC; CDR3: CVSSSPGTGEYEQYF; J: TRBJ2-7; D: TRBD1; length: 15; V: TRBV11-2; size: .
DNA: TGTGCCAGCAGCTTAGGGCCTAGCGGGAGATTCATTACGGAGTATTTT; CDR3: CASSLGPSGRFITEYF; J: TRBJ2-3; D: TRBD2; length: 16; V: TRBV11-2; size: .
DNA: TGTGCCAGCAGGATAGCAGGAGGGCCTCAAGATACGCAGTATTTT; CDR3: CASRIAGGPQDTQYF; J: TRBJ2-3; D: .; length: 15; V: TRBV11-2; size: .
DNA: TGTGCCAGCAGTTTTCGGGGGGGTAACATCTACGAGCAGTACTTC; CDR3: CASSFRGGNIYEQYF; J: TRBJ2-7; D: TRBD2; length: 15; V: TRBV11-2; size: .